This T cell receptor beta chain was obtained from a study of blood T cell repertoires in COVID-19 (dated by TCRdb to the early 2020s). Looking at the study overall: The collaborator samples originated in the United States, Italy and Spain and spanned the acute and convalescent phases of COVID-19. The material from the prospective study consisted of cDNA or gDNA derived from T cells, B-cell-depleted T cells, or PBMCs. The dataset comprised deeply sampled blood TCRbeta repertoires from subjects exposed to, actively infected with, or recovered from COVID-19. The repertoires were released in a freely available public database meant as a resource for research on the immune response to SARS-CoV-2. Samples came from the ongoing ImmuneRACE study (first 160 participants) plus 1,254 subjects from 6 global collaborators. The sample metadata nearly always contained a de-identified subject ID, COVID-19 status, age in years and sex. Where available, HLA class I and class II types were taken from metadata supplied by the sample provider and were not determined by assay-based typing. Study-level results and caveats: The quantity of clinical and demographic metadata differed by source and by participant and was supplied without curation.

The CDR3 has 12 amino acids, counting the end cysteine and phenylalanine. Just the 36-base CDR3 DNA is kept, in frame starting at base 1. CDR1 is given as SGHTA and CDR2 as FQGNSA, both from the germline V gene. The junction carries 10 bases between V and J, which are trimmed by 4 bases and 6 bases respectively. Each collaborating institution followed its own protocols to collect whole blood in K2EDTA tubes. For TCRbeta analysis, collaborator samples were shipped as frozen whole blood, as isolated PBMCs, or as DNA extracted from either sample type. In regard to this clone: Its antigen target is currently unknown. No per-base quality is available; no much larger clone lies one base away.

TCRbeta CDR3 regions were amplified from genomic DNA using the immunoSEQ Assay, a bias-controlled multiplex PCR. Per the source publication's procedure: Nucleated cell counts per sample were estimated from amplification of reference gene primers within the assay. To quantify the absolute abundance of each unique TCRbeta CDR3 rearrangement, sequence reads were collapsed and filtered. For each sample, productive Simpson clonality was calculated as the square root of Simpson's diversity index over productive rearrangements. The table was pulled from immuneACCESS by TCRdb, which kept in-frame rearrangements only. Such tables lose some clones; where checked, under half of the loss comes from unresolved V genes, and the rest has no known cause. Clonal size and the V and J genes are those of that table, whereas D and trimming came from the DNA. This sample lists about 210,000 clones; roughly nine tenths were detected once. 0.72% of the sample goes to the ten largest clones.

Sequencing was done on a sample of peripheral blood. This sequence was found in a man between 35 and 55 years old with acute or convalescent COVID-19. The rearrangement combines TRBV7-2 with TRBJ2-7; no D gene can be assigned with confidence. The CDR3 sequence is CASSSSQSEQYF. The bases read TGTGCCAGCAGCTCTTCACAAAGCGAGCAGTACTTC.